These T cell receptor beta chains were read from a single sample in a study of cytomegalovirus exposure and HLA in healthy donors. Produced via immunoSEQ multiplex PCR; TCRdb's table is partial and in-frame only. The repertoire holds more than 95,000 clones, with around three quarters as singletons. The sample was PBMCs. These receptors all stem from a man between 40 and 49 years old in good health and CMV-seronegative. Both conserved end residues are part of each CDR3. The order of the fields is J gene, D gene, clone size, V gene, CDR3 protein, CDR3 DNA. D genes are given only for firm matches. Only some rows state a clone size, as once, few, many or a class for expanded clones.

>TRBJ2-2|TRBD2|.|TRBV2
CASRGGLAGTGELFF
TGTGCCAGCAGGGGAGGACTAGCGGGGACCGGGGAGCTGTTTTTT
>TRBJ1-2|TRBD1|.|TRBV2
CASSAGTGRSGYTF
TGTGCCAGCAGTGCCGGGACAGGGAGATCTGGCTACACCTTC
>TRBJ1-2|.|.|TRBV7-2
CASSLARGAGPNYGYTF
TGTGCCAGCAGCTTAGCGCGGGGCGCAGGGCCCAACTATGGCTACACCTTC
>TRBJ1-2|.|few|TRBV7-9
CASSLRQYGYTF
TGTGCCAGCAGCTTAAGACAGTATGGCTACACCTTC
>TRBJ1-3|.|.|TRBV9
CASSFSESSGNTIYF
TGTGCCAGCAGCTTCAGTGAAAGCTCTGGAAACACCATATATTTT
>TRBJ1-1|.|.|TRBV6-5
CASSYRIGGAEAFF
TGTGCCAGCAGTTATCGAATAGGGGGAGCTGAAGCTTTCTTT
>TRBJ1-2|.|few|TRBV18
CASSHGSSYGYTF
TGTGCCAGCTCTCATGGATCTAGTTATGGCTACACCTTC
>TRBJ2-1|.|few|TRBV4-3
CASSQDWTGEQFF
TGCGCCAGCAGCCAAGACTGGACTGGGGAGCAGTTCTTC
>TRBJ1-1|.|.|TRBV18
CASSRNHEQDTEAFF
TGTGCCAGCTCCCGGAACCACGAACAGGACACTGAAGCTTTCTTT
>TRBJ1-1|.|.|TRBV30
CASRGRAEAFF
TGTGCCTCCAGGGGTCGCGCTGAAGCTTTCTTT
>TRBJ1-5|.|.|TRBV7-6
CASSLSRQGSNQPQHF
TGTGCCAGCAGCTTAAGTAGGCAGGGTAGTAATCAGCCCCAGCATTTT
>TRBJ1-2|TRBD1|few|TRBV10-3
CAVGTGYDYGYTF
TGTGCCGTTGGGACAGGGTACGACTATGGCTACACCTTC
>TRBJ2-2|.|.|TRBV9
CASSALGGELFF
TGTGCCAGCAGCGCTCTCGGCGGGGAGCTGTTTTTT
>TRBJ2-2|.|.|TRBV2
CASMKEGGAAGELFF
TGTGCCAGCATGAAAGAGGGGGGGGCCGCCGGGGAGCTGTTTTTT
>TRBJ1-1|.|.|TRBV7-2
CASSFPATEAFF
TGTGCCAGCAGCTTTCCCGCGACTGAAGCTTTCTTT
>TRBJ1-1|.|few|TRBV19
CASIRGTLGNTEAFF
TGTGCCAGTATACGGGGGACGTTAGGGAACACTGAAGCTTTCTTT
>TRBJ1-1|.|few|TRBV6-6
CASSSRGEETGAFF
TGTGCCAGCAGTTCTCGTGGCGAGGAGACGGGGGCTTTCTTT
>TRBJ1-4|.|.|TRBV9
CASSVGANNEKLFF
TGTGCCAGCAGCGTAGGGGCCAATAATGAAAAACTGTTTTTT
>TRBJ2-2|.|.|TRBV5-1
CASSFRQGNTGELFF
TGCGCCAGCAGCTTCCGGCAGGGGAACACCGGGGAGCTGTTTTTT
>TRBJ1-2|TRBD1|.|TRBV7-2
CASSFPGQGDGYTF
TGTGCCAGCAGCTTTCCGGGACAGGGAGACGGCTACACCTTC
>TRBJ2-7|.|.|TRBV7-6
CASSLVGTPEQYF
TGTGCCAGCAGCTTGGTCGGGACACCCGAGCAGTACTTC
>TRBJ1-4|TRBD1|.|TRBV28
CASSSPGQFNEKLFF
TGTGCCAGCAGTTCTCCGGGACAGTTTAATGAAAAACTGTTTTTT
>TRBJ1-1|.|few|TRBV27
CASQPRGNTEAFF
TGTGCCAGTCAACCCAGGGGTAACACTGAAGCTTTCTTT
>TRBJ2-2|.|few|TRBV5-8
CASSLSLRRDTGELFF
TGTGCCAGCAGCTTGTCTTTGAGGCGTGACACCGGGGAGCTGTTTTTT
>TRBJ1-1|.|.|TRBV5-4
CASSFTRDTEAFF
TGTGCCAGCAGCTTCACTCGGGACACTGAAGCTTTCTTT
>TRBJ2-5|.|.|TRBV5-6
CASSLSGLQETQYF
TGTGCCAGCAGCTTGTCCGGACTCCAAGAGACCCAGTACTTC
>TRBJ1-5|.|.|TRBV11-2
CASSPGSGGVQPQHF
TGTGCCAGCAGCCCAGGATCCGGAGGAGTTCAGCCCCAGCATTTT
>TRBJ2-1|.|few|TRBV18
CASSLRDSDIDNEQFF
TGTGCCAGCTCACTAAGAGACTCGGACATAGACAATGAGCAGTTCTTC
>TRBJ2-3|.|.|TRBV5-6
CASSGGGDTQYF
TGTGCCAGCAGCGGGGGCGGGGATACGCAGTATTTT
>TRBJ2-2|.|.|TRBV6-5
CASSATNTGELFF
TGTGCCAGCAGTGCCACTAACACCGGGGAGCTGTTTTTT
>TRBJ2-5|TRBD2|.|TRBV5-1
CASSLGGGIGETQYF
TGCGCCAGCAGCTTGGGCGGGGGGATTGGAGAGACCCAGTACTTC
>TRBJ2-1|.|.|TRBV7-3
CASSFQTGDEQFF
TGTGCCAGCAGCTTCCAAACGGGAGATGAGCAGTTCTTC
>TRBJ2-7|TRBD1|.|TRBV6-1
CASRPWTGYEQYF
TGTGCCAGCAGACCTTGGACAGGCTACGAGCAGTACTTC
>TRBJ2-7|TRBD1|.|TRBV19
CASSLTGGAYEQYF
TGTGCCAGTAGTTTGACAGGGGGCGCTTACGAGCAGTACTTC
>TRBJ2-7|TRBD1|.|TRBV6-6
CASSYSMGTGYEQYF
TGTGCCAGCAGTTACTCGATGGGGACAGGCTACGAGCAGTACTTC
>TRBJ1-2|TRBD1|few|TRBV29-1
CSVGDSRNYGYTF
TGCAGCGTCGGGGACAGCCGAAACTATGGCTACACCTTC
>TRBJ1-1|TRBD1|.|TRBV4-3
CASSQERGGYTEAFF
TGCGCCAGCAGCCAAGAACGAGGGGGCTACACTGAAGCTTTCTTT
>TRBJ1-6|TRBD1|medium-sized|TRBV6-5
CASSSGGGTGASPLHF
TGTGCCAGCAGTTCCGGTGGGGGGACAGGGGCTTCACCCCTCCACTTT
>TRBJ2-7|.|.|TRBV7-7
CASSPTGREEQYF
TGTGCTAGCAGTCCCACGGGGAGAGAGGAGCAGTACTTC
>TRBJ2-5|.|.|TRBV2
CASSVLPARETQYF
TGTGCCAGCAGTGTTCTCCCCGCTCGGGAGACCCAGTACTTC